This T cell receptor (beta chain) derives from a study of blood T cell repertoires in COVID-19. Across the study: Some COVID-19 samples were acute and others convalescent; all came from the United States, Italy and Spain. PBMCs, B-cell-depleted T cells, or T cells provided the cDNA or gDNA that made up the material.

Measured with immunoSEQ multiplex PCR; TCRdb has only the in-frame clones, and not every one. The table records under 250,000 clones, approximately 82% of them present only once. Looked up from germline, CDR1 is LNHDA and CDR2 is SQIVND (reference sequence). J was trimmed by 4 bases and V by 5 bases; bases with no gene match: 6. There are 15 residues in the CDR3. Sequenced: peripheral blood. The clonotype originates from a woman aged 50 to 60 with acute or convalescent COVID-19. This rearrangement joins TRBV19 to TRBJ2-7; 12 bases agree with TRBD1. CDR3 protein: CASSPSGQGAYEQYF. The CDR3 nucleotides are TGTGCCAGTAGTCCTTCGGGACAGGGGGCTTACGAGCAGTACTTC. The full variable domain, with the rest looked up from reference TRBV19 and TRBJ2-7, is DGGITQSPKYLFRKEGQNVTLSCEQNLNHDAMYWYRQDPGQGLRLIYYSQIVNDFQKGDIAEGYSVSREKKESFPLTVTSAQKNPTAFYLCASSPSGQGAYEQYFGPGTRLTVT.